This T cell receptor (beta chain) appears in the sequencing data of a study of cytomegalovirus exposure and HLA in healthy donors. Study-wide background: T cells numbering about 180 million yielded roughly 120 million unique TCR beta sequences in an earlier analysis. Whole-study findings and limits: Researchers reported in a later analysis that a missense DCLRE1C variant was tied to TCR beta V- and J-gene trimming. A later analysis appeared to link common viral pathogens to several of the most significant clusters.

There are 16 residues in the CDR3. Per the germline V gene, CDR1 is SSHAT and CDR2 is FNYEAQ (reference sequence). In regard to this clone: Antigen specificity is unknown. At one of its ends the junction is not consistent with the germline gene, which may arise from a read error.

At the time of sampling, donors were nominally healthy, though unrecorded immune exposures were likely. PCR involved 60 Vbeta and 13 Jbeta primers. TCRdb's copy holds only in-frame clones and misses some; the assay was immunoSEQ multiplex PCR. The sample consists of some 85,000 clones, about four fifths of them appearing once. Source material: PBMCs. V is TRBV7-7 and J is TRBJ2-7, with D perhaps matching TRBD2 (5 bases). The TCR comes from a man younger than 35 in good health and CMV-seronegative. CDR3 coding DNA: TGTGCTAGCAGCTTATCACGCTTAGGGAGTGACTACGAGCAGTACTTC. This sequence encodes CASSLSRLGSDYEQYF.